Each of the 2 T cell receptor beta chains below was sequenced from the same sample in a study of T cell responses to AZD1222 COVID-19 vaccine. TCRdb's copy holds only in-frame clones and misses some; the assay was immunoSEQ multiplex PCR. The table lists about 160,000 clones, around 95% of them singletons. The source was peripheral blood, collected on day 0 of AZD1222 vaccination. The receptor set was obtained from an adult in good health.

This chain links TRBV28 with TRBJ2-2; unclear D gene. Trimming removed 5 bases from V and 3 bases from J, with 10 bases in between. The V gene's germline CDR1 is MDHEN and CDR2 SYDVKM. The length of the CDR3 is 14 residues. The CDR3 spells CASSQNGYTGELFF. The CDR3 bases are TGTGCCAGCAGTCAAAACGGGTACACCGGGGAGCTGTTTTTT. The full variable domain, completed using reference TRBV28 and TRBJ2-2, is DVKVTQSSRYLVKRTGEKVFLECVQDMDHENMFWYRQDPGLGLRLIYFSYDVKMKEKGDIPEGYSVSREKKERFSLILESASTNQTSMYLCASSQNGYTGELFFGEGSRLTVL.

The chain links TRBV7-3 to TRBJ2-3; 7 bases fit TRBD2. The CDR3 is 14 amino acids. V shed 2 bases and J 4 bases; nucleotides not matched to a gene: 3. Germline values: CDR1 SGHTA, CDR2 FQGTGA. CDR3 region: CASSLAGVADTQYF. The CDR3 DNA sequence: TGTGCCAGCAGCTTAGCGGGAGTAGCAGATACGCAGTATTTT.